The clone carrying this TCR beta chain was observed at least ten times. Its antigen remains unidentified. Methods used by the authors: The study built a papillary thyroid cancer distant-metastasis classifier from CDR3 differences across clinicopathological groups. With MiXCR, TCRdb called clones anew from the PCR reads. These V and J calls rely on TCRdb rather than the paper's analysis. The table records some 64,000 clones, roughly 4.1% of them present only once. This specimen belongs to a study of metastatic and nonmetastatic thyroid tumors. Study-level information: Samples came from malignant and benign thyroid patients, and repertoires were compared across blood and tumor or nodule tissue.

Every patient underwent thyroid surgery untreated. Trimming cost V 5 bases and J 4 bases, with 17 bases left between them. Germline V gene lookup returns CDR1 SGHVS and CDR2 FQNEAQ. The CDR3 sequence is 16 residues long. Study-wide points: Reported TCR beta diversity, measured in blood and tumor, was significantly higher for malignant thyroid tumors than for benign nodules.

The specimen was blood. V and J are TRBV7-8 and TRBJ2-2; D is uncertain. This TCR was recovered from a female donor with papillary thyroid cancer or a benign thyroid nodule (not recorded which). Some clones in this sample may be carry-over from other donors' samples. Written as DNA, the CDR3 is TGTGCCAGCAGCCCTCCTAACGGATTGGTCACCGGGGAGCTGTTTTTT. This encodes CASSPPNGLVTGELFF.